The 25 T cell receptor beta chains below all came from one sample that was sequenced in a study of identical twins. TCRdb re-analysed the 5' RACE reads in MiXCR, keeping a single row per CDR3 protein. The table includes approximately 240,000 distinct CDR3 sequences, about an eighth detected once. The sample taken for sequencing was memory (CD45RO+) T cells sorted from blood. Source of these receptors: a woman aged 18-30 years in good health.

The V and J genes are TRBV20-1 and TRBJ2-3, with 11 bases matching TRBD1. The germline gives CDR1 DFQATT, CDR2 SNEGSKA (reference sequence). J was trimmed by 8 bases and V by 8 bases; bases with no gene match: 6. The CDR3 length is 12 residues. CDR3 sequence: CSTGQGASTQYF. CDR3 sequence (DNA): TGCAGTACCGGACAGGGGGCGAGTACGCAGTATTTT.

Notes on this clonotype: A much larger clone is a single base away; this may be a read error. The rearrangement joins TRBV20-1 to TRBJ2-1; weak D call: TRBD2 (5 bases). CDR1 and CDR2 from the germline V gene are DFQATT and SNEGSKA (reference sequence). This CDR3 region has 14 residues. For the CDR3, the DNA is TGCAGTGCCAGAGGGTGGGGATCCATCATTGAGCAGTTCTTC. Its translation is CSARGWGSIIEQFF.

This clonotype has a handful of counts. The V and J genes are TRBV4-2 and TRBJ2-2; no reliable D call. V lost 0 bases, J lost 9 bases, and 11 bases lay in between. The CDR3 covers 14 residues. Germline-derived CDR1 and CDR2 are LGHNA and YNFKEQ. CDR3 sequence (DNA): TGTGCCAGCAGCCAAGATCGGGCCGAGAGGGAGCTGTTTTTT. Its protein is CASSQDRAERELFF.

This clonotype has at least ten counts. The J gene is TRBJ2-1, the V gene TRBV5-1; 10 positions match TRBD2. The germline CDR1 and CDR2 sequences are SGHRS and YFSETQ. There are 15 residues in the CDR3. The V segment lost 5 bases and the J segment 6 bases; nucleotides outside the gene matches: 8. The CDR3 sequence: CASRLLAGNTNEQFF. The CDR3 DNA sequence: TGCGCCAGCAGATTACTAGCGGGAAACACCAATGAGCAGTTCTTC.

The chain links TRBV7-3 to TRBJ2-1; D might be TRBD2 (6 bases). The germline V gene has CDR1 SGHTA and CDR2 FQGTGA. CDR3 length: 17 amino acids. V was shortened by 4 bases and J by 4 bases, with 20 bases between the two germline ends. This CDR3 reads CASSSKTSLGVYNEQFF. The CDR3 DNA reads as TGTGCCAGCAGCTCAAAGACTAGTCTAGGAGTATACAATGAGCAGTTCTTC.

The J gene is TRBJ1-1, the V gene TRBV18; the match to TRBD1 covers 12 bases. The CDR3 is 15 residues long. Germline CDR1 and CDR2: KGHSH and LQKENI. The V segment lost 3 bases and the J segment 4 bases; nucleotides outside the gene matches: 3. In DNA form, the CDR3 reads TGTGCCAGCTCACCGGGGACAGGGGGCCGCACTGAAGCTTTCTTT. This encodes CASSPGTGGRTEAFF.

V gene TRBV6-1 combines with J gene TRBJ2-7, with TRBD1 identical over 8 bases. With V trimmed by 8 bases and J by 2 bases, 8 bases remained unmatched. Germline V gene sequence: CDR1 MNHNS, CDR2 SASEGT. The CDR3 runs to 14 residues. CDR3 residues: CASGTGYPAYEQYF. CDR3 nucleotide sequence: TGTGCCAGCGGGACAGGATACCCAGCCTACGAGCAGTACTTC.

In this sample, this clonotype turned up a few times. The chain couples TRBV5-6 to TRBJ2-3; 8 bases fit TRBD2. V lost 1 base to trimming and J lost 5 bases; unmatched junction nucleotides: 6. Germline CDR1 and CDR2: SGHDT and YYEEEE. The CDR3 covers 15 residues. The CDR3 DNA reads as TGTGCCAGCAGCTTGCGAGCGGGGGCGGGAGATACGCAGTATTTT. Amino acids: CASSLRAGAGDTQYF.

This clonotype occurred a few times. The chain employs TRBV5-5 and TRBJ1-5; 7 positions match TRBD1. This CDR3 spans 15 amino acids. Looked up from germline, CDR1 is SGHKS and CDR2 is YYEKEE (reference sequence). The V and J ends lost 0 bases and 6 bases, in that order; junction bases with no gene match: 6. CDR3 region: CASSLEADRAQPQHF. As DNA, the CDR3 is TGTGCCAGCAGCTTGGAGGCAGACAGGGCTCAGCCCCAGCATTTT.

V is TRBV29-1 and J is TRBJ2-7; D might be TRBD2 (5 bases). V lost 4 bases to trimming and J lost 3 bases, with 19 bases between them. The germline V gene encodes CDR1 SQVTM and CDR2 ANQGSEA. The CDR3 is 15 amino acids. CDR3 region: CSVALAGRDVYEQYF. The DNA for the CDR3 is TGCAGCGTTGCTCTAGCAGGACGGGATGTCTACGAGCAGTACTTC.

This clonotype appeared a few times. The gene calls are TRBV18 and TRBJ2-3, with TRBD1 matching over 10 bases. From germline, CDR1 is KGHSH and CDR2 LQKENI. The CDR3 extends over 15 amino acids. V was pared by 4 bases and J by 5 bases, with 6 bases of the junction left unmatched. CDR3 loop: CASSQRQGAGDTQYF. CDR3 in DNA: TGTGCCAGCTCACAACGACAGGGGGCGGGAGATACGCAGTATTTT.

For this clonotype: A read error may be the cause here, since a much bigger clone is one base away. The genes are TRBV4-2 and TRBJ2-7; a weak D match, TRBD2 (6 bases). In germline, CDR1 is LGHNA, CDR2 YNFKEQ. The CDR3 is 14 amino acids. The CDR3 sequence is CASSQFGSSYGQYF. The CDR3 DNA reads as TGTGCCAGCAGCCAGTTCGGGAGCTCCTACGGGCAGTACTTC.

V and J are TRBV7-9 and TRBJ1-1, with 8 bases lining up with TRBD1. The V segment lost 6 bases and the J segment 5 bases; nucleotides outside the gene matches: 5. CDR1 and CDR2 from the germline V gene are SEHNR and FQNEAQ (reference sequence). CDR3 length equals 13 residues. The chain's CDR3 is CASSPRTGTEAFF. In nucleotides, the CDR3 is TGTGCCAGCAGTCCCCGGACAGGGACTGAAGCTTTCTTT.

This clonotype was counted a few times. The J gene is TRBJ2-1, the V gene TRBV12-3 or TRBV12-4; 7 bases fit TRBD2. V was pared by 2 bases and J by 4 bases, with 8 bases of the junction left unmatched. This CDR3 region has 16 residues. The DNA for the CDR3 is TGTGCCAGCAGTTTATCTGGGAGGGCCCTTTACAATGAGCAGTTCTTC. It encodes CASSLSGRALYNEQFF.

This clonotype was seen more than once but under ten times. The chain is built from TRBV7-9 and TRBJ2-7; 8 bases align to TRBD2. CDR1 SEHNR and CDR2 FQNEAQ come from the germline V gene (reference sequence). The CDR3 is made up of 14 amino acids. Trimming at V came to 1 base and at J to 1 base, leaving 0 bases not matched to a gene. CDR3 amino acids: CASSLVAGSYEQYF. The CDR3 DNA reads as TGTGCCAGCAGCTTAGTAGCGGGATCCTACGAGCAGTACTTC.

This clonotype was seen many times. The chain has TRBV25-1 and TRBJ2-7, with 7 bases fitting TRBD1. The CDR3 covers 13 residues. Germline-derived CDR1 and CDR2 are MGHDK and SYGVNS. The junction had 5 bases not matched to a gene; V was cut back by 6 bases and J by 3 bases. The CDR3 DNA sequence: TGTGCCAGCAGCAGGGGGTTTTTCTACGAGCAGTACTTC. Translating gives CASSRGFFYEQYF.

V is TRBV30 and J is TRBJ2-1, with 10 nucleotides matching TRBD2. The length of the CDR3 is 14 residues. Germline V lookup: CDR1 GTSNPN, CDR2 SVGIG (reference sequence). V shed 4 bases and J 4 bases; nucleotides not matched to a gene: 4. The CDR3 DNA reads as TGTGCCTGGAAGACTAGCGGGCGGTACAATGAGCAGTTCTTC. Translation: CAWKTSGRYNEQFF.

The chain carries TRBV20-1 and TRBJ2-7; D is possibly TRBD1 or TRBD2 (5 bases each). The CDR3 covers 15 residues. V was trimmed by 1 base and J by 2 bases, leaving 15 bases between them. Germline V gives CDR1 DFQATT, CDR2 SNEGSKA (reference sequence). The chain's CDR3 is CSARVSRDGAYEQYF. The CDR3 region has the DNA TGCAGTGCTAGAGTCTCCCGGGACGGAGCCTACGAGCAGTACTTC.

The V call is TRBV7-2, the J call TRBJ1-1; a possible D gene is TRBD1 (5 bases). The CDR3 sequence is 13 residues long. V was pared by 7 bases and J by 8 bases, with 17 bases between. Per the germline V gene, CDR1 is SGHTA and CDR2 is FQGNSA. The CDR3 is CASKAGGMGEAFF. The CDR3 DNA follows: TGTGCCAGCAAAGCCGGGGGTATGGGAGAAGCTTTCTTT.

The chain joins TRBV2 to TRBJ2-1, with D possibly matching TRBD2 (5 bases). The V end was cut by 7 bases, the J end by 0 bases, with 19 bases between. The germline V gene has CDR1 SNHLY and CDR2 FYNNEI. The CDR3 contains 17 residues. The DNA of the CDR3 is TGTGCCAGCAAGGCCAGTAGCGTCTTCAGCTCCTACAATGAGCAGTTCTTC. The encoded protein is CASKASSVFSSYNEQFF.

This clonotype has just a few counts. V gene TRBV5-1 combines with J gene TRBJ1-6; D unclear. V shed 4 bases and J shed 9 bases, with 11 bases lying between them. From germline, CDR1 is SGHRS and CDR2 YFSETQ. The CDR3 loop spans 13 amino acids. The CDR3 is CASSQGGRSPLHF. Written as DNA, the CDR3 is TGCGCCAGCAGCCAAGGAGGGCGTTCACCCCTCCACTTT.

The gene calls are TRBV4-2 and TRBJ2-5, with TRBD2 matching 13 bases. Germline-derived CDR1 and CDR2 are LGHNA and YNFKEQ. Losses at the gene ends were 4 bases for V and 4 bases for J; bases not matched to a gene: 3. The CDR3 has 15 amino acids. The CDR3 spells CASSPWTSGGETQYF. The CDR3 region has the DNA TGTGCCAGCAGCCCATGGACTAGCGGGGGAGAGACCCAGTACTTC.

The rearrangement links TRBV6-5 to TRBJ1-5; D call uncertain. CDR3 size: 13 residues. V shed 0 bases and J shed 4 bases, with 4 bases lying between them. Germline V gives CDR1 MNHEY, CDR2 SVGAGI. The CDR3 spells CASSYSWNQPQHF. In DNA form, the CDR3 reads TGTGCCAGCAGTTACTCTTGGAATCAGCCCCAGCATTTT.

This sequence joins TRBV6-1 and TRBJ1-1, with 7 bases lining up with TRBD1. Germline trimming cut 5 bases from V and 1 base from J; bases unmatched to any gene: 4. The germline V gene has CDR1 MNHNS and CDR2 SASEGT. There are 14 residues in the CDR3. The CDR3 reads CASSLRGKNTEAFF. The CDR3, as DNA: TGTGCCAGCAGTCTCAGGGGGAAGAACACTGAAGCTTTCTTT.

The chain couples TRBV20-1 to TRBJ2-7, with 11 positions matching TRBD2. Germline CDR1 and CDR2: DFQATT and SNEGSKA (reference sequence). Trimming removed 3 bases from V and 0 bases from J; junction bases left unmatched: 7. The CDR3 totals 16 residues. CDR3 amino acids: CSASRASGGTSYEQYF. The CDR3, as DNA: TGCAGTGCTAGCCGTGCTAGCGGGGGGACCTCCTACGAGCAGTACTTC.